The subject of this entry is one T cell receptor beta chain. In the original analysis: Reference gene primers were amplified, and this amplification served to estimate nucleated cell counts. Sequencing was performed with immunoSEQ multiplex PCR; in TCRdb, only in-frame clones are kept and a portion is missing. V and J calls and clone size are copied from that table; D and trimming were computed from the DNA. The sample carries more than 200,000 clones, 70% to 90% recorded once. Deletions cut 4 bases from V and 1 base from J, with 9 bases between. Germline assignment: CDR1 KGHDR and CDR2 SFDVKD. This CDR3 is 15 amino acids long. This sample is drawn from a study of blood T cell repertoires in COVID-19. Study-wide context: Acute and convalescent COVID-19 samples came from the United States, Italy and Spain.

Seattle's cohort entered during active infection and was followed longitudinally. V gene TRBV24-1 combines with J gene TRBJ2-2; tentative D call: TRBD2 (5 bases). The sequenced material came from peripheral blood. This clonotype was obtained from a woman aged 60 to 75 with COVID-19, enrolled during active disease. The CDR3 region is CATSDTGKNTGELFF. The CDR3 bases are TGTGCCACCAGTGACACCGGGAAGAACACCGGGGAGCTGTTTTTT.